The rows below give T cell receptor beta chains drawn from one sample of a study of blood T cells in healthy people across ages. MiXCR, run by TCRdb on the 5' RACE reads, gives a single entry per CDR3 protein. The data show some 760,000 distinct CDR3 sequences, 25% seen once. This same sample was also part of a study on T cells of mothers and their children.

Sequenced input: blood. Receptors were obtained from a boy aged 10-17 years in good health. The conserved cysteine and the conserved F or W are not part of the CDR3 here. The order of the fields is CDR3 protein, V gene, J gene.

CDR3 protein: ASAAGFDETQY
V gene: TRBV10-3
J gene: TRBJ2-5

CDR3 protein: ASSQEGLDYLTYEQY
V gene: TRBV3-1
J gene: TRBJ2-7

CDR3 protein: ASSGGLAGSNEQF
V gene: TRBV5-1
J gene: TRBJ2-1

CDR3 protein: ASGGARYNEQF
V gene: TRBV12-3/TRBV12-4
J gene: .

CDR3 protein: ASSLHSRRTFEQY
V gene: TRBV7-2
J gene: TRBJ2-7

CDR3 protein: ASSLGQGEDEQY
V gene: TRBV5-1
J gene: TRBJ2-7

CDR3 protein: ASSMGLAVTGELF
V gene: TRBV19
J gene: TRBJ2-2

CDR3 protein: ASSLAGPEDGYT
V gene: TRBV5-1
J gene: TRBJ1-2

CDR3 protein: ASSYSTGDVRWEQY
V gene: TRBV6-5
J gene: TRBJ2-5

CDR3 protein: AIRGTGGDLGSEQY
V gene: TRBV10-3
J gene: TRBJ2-7

CDR3 protein: ASSAGGQETQY
V gene: TRBV10-2
J gene: TRBJ2-5

CDR3 protein: ASSYSNYRTRNEKLF
V gene: TRBV6-5
J gene: TRBJ1-4

CDR3 protein: ASSYLGLGDETQY
V gene: TRBV6-6
J gene: TRBJ2-5

CDR3 protein: ASSPMVRTGGWN
V gene: TRBV7-2
J gene: TRBJ2-7

CDR3 protein: SARDWDSAEAF
V gene: TRBV20-1
J gene: TRBJ1-1

CDR3 protein: SVSRDTEAF
V gene: TRBV29-1
J gene: TRBJ1-1

CDR3 protein: ASSLKSGLSTDTQY
V gene: TRBV5-1
J gene: TRBJ2-3